This passage covers 9 T cell receptor beta chains from one sample sequenced in a study of monozygotic twins with inflammatory bowel disease. One entry per CDR3 protein, without DNA, is what TCRdb gives after re-calling the 5' RACE reads. This sample's clone table lists approximately 380,000 distinct CDR3 sequences. Sample: blood. All receptors come from a human donor with ulcerative colitis or Crohn's disease, or a healthy co-twin of an affected twin (not recorded which).

This chain links TRBV6-2 or TRBV6-3 with TRBJ2-5. The CDR3 is made up of 15 amino acids. In germline, CDR1 is MNHEY, CDR2 SVGEGT. This chain's CDR3 is CASSYGRWGQETQYF.

V usage is TRBV6-1 and J usage is TRBJ2-3; without DNA, the TCRdb call of TRBD1 cannot be checked. CDR3 length equals 12 residues. CDR1 and CDR2 (germline): MNHNS, SASEGT. The CDR3 loop reads CASTSGGDTQYF.

CDR3 in amino acids: CASSGTGGTYGYTF. The chain is built from TRBV19 and TRBJ1-2; lacking DNA, the TRBD1 call made by TCRdb goes unchecked. This CDR3 is 14 amino acids long. CDR1 is LNHDA and CDR2 is SQIVND in the germline V gene (reference sequence).

The chain combines TRBV5-1 with TRBJ1-6; TCRdb selects TRBD1, and the lack of DNA leaves this call unchecked. Germline CDR1 reads SGHRS; CDR2 reads YFSETQ. The CDR3 runs to 16 residues. The CDR3 reads CASSNIQSGVNSPLHF.

This chain connects TRBV7-9 to TRBJ1-5; TCRdb names TRBD1, which stays unverified in the absence of DNA. This CDR3 spans 16 amino acids. Germline assignment: CDR1 SEHNR and CDR2 FQNEAQ (reference sequence). The CDR3 loop is CASSSGTGEGNQPQHF.

CDR3 region: CASSQGPTSEQYF. The V call is TRBV3-1, the J call TRBJ2-7. The CDR3 totals 13 residues. CDR1 and CDR2 (germline): LGHDT, YNNKEL (reference sequence).

The V gene is TRBV12-3 or TRBV12-4, the J gene TRBJ1-2. The CDR3 covers 14 residues. The CDR3: CASSSGSQTYGYTF.

V gene TRBV20-1 combines with J gene TRBJ2-2; TCRdb designates TRBD2, a call that cannot be tested without DNA. The V gene's germline CDR1 is DFQATT and CDR2 SNEGSKA (reference sequence). This CDR3 comprises 15 residues. The CDR3 reads CSARPTRKLAGELFF.

V and J are TRBV7-2 and TRBJ1-5. Germline V gene sequence: CDR1 SGHTA, CDR2 FQGNSA. This CDR3 is built from 18 residues. CDR3 residues: CASSLAGNVGYSNQPQHF.